Presented here are 24 T cell receptor beta chains from one specimen sequenced in a study of T cell repertoires in cytomegalovirus infection. One entry per CDR3 protein results from TCRdb running MiXCR on the reads. In the table there are about 920,000 distinct CDR3 sequences, approximately 33% of which are singletons. These receptors have no identified antigens. Source: cultured CD8+ T cells from PBMCs, taken from culture after CMV antigen stimulation. Receptors originate from a human donor in good health (CMV status not recorded). Some clones in this sample may be carry-over from other donors' samples.

This clonotype was recorded many times. This rearrangement joins TRBV7-6 to TRBJ2-3; tentative D call: TRBD1 (6 bases). This CDR3 has 15 residues. Germline lookup yields CDR1 SGHVS and CDR2 FNYEAQ. Trimming left V 5 bases short and J 2 bases short, with 14 bases between. For the CDR3, the DNA is TGTGCCAGCAGCATCGCAGGGGCCCTCACAGATACGCAGTATTTT. Its protein product is CASSIAGALTDTQYF.

This clonotype has just a few counts. The chain employs TRBV6-6 and TRBJ2-7; the D gene is possibly TRBD1 (5 bases). V shed 0 bases and J shed 4 bases, with 16 bases lying between them. This CDR3 spans 16 amino acids. From germline, CDR1 is MNHNY and CDR2 SVGAGI (reference sequence). CDR3 residues: CASSYSKTETFYEQYV. CDR3 nucleotide sequence: TGTGCCAGCAGTTACTCGAAGACAGAAACTTTTTACGAGCAGTACGTC.

V usage is TRBV9 and J usage is TRBJ2-2; D gene uncertain. The CDR3 spans 17 residues. Trimming removed 3 bases at V and 7 bases at J, with 22 bases between. Looked up from germline, CDR1 is SGDLS and CDR2 is YYNGEE. CDR3 loop: CASSASTVRFRDGELFF. CDR3 nucleotide sequence: TGTGCCAGCAGCGCCTCAACCGTAAGGTTCAGAGACGGGGAGCTGTTTTTT.

This clonotype has a handful of counts. Germline and junction disagree at one end, which may indicate a read error. This sequence joins TRBV7-7 and TRBJ1-6, with D hard to call. The CDR3 has 13 amino acids. Germline CDR1 reads SSHAT; CDR2 reads FNYEAQ (reference sequence). CDR3 sequence reads: CASSSRTGSPLHF. The DNA for the CDR3 is TGTGCTAGCAGCTCCCGGACCGGCTCACCCCTCCACTTT. The full variable domain, completed using reference TRBV7-7 and TRBJ1-6, is GAGVSQSPRYKVTKRGQDVTLRCDPISSHATLYWYQQALGQGPEFLTYFNYEAQPDKSGLPSDRFSAERPEGSISTLTIQRTEQRDSAMYRCASSSRTGSPLHFGNGTRLTVT.

The chain is built from TRBV2 and TRBJ2-3; 8 nucleotides align to TRBD2. V dropped 6 bases and J dropped 3; count of bases not matched to a gene: 14. Per the germline V gene, CDR1 is SNHLY and CDR2 is FYNNEI. The CDR3 spans 17 residues. This CDR3 is CASSLPLNGGATDTQYF. CDR3 nucleotides: TGTGCCAGCAGCCTCCCCTTAAACGGGGGGGCGACAGATACGCAGTATTTT.

This clonotype was counted at least ten times. The V gene is TRBV7-6, the J gene TRBJ1-2; D is undetermined. The CDR3 loop spans 13 amino acids. The V and J ends lost 5 bases and 4 bases respectively, with 11 bases between them. From germline, CDR1 is SGHVS and CDR2 FNYEAQ. Written as DNA, the CDR3 is TGTGCCAGCAGCCTCACAAGGTCCTATGGCTACACCTTC. Amino acid sequence: CASSLTRSYGYTF.

The chain employs TRBV27 and TRBJ1-2; D possibly corresponds to TRBD1 (5 bases). CDR3 length equals 13 residues. Germline loops: CDR1 MNHEY, CDR2 SMNVEV (reference sequence). Trimming left V 5 bases short and J 5 bases short, with 12 bases between. CDR3 amino acids: CASSQGVLYGYTF. DNA for the CDR3: TGTGCCAGCAGTCAAGGGGTGTTGTATGGCTACACCTTC.

This clonotype has at least ten counts. The chain is built from TRBV7-8 and TRBJ2-1; TRBD1 matches 7 bases. CDR1 is SGHVS, CDR2 FQNEAQ, per germline. CDR3 length: 15 amino acids. J was trimmed by 6 bases and V by 5 bases; bases with no gene match: 10. The DNA for the CDR3 is TGTGCCAGCAGCCGATCGACAGGGAGTGGCAATGAGCAGTTCTTC. Translated: CASSRSTGSGNEQFF.

This clonotype was seen many times. The chain combines TRBV7-6 with TRBJ1-2; no definite D call. CDR1 is SGHVS, CDR2 FNYEAQ, per germline. CDR3 length equals 13 residues. Trimming removed 5 bases at V and 2 bases at J, with 9 bases between. The CDR3 here is CASSNPGNYGYTF. CDR3 DNA sequence: TGTGCCAGCAGCAACCCGGGAAACTATGGCTACACCTTC.

This clonotype came up a few times. The chain links TRBV7-9 to TRBJ1-2, with 7 bases aligning to TRBD1. Germline loops: CDR1 SEHNR, CDR2 FQNEAQ (reference sequence). This CDR3 has 15 residues. The V segment lost 4 bases and the J segment 7 bases; nucleotides outside the gene matches: 12. The CDR3 DNA reads as TGTGCCAGCAGCTCTCGACAGGGAGGCTTCATTGGCTACACCTTC. Translation: CASSSRQGGFIGYTF.

This clonotype was observed a few times. The chain has TRBV27 and TRBJ2-1, with a possible D match to TRBD1 (6 bases). Trimming cost V 5 bases and J 5 bases, with 19 bases left between them. Per the germline V gene, CDR1 is MNHEY and CDR2 is SMNVEV (reference sequence). This CDR3 region has 16 residues. The CDR3 DNA reads TGTGCCAGCAGTCCCTTAACAGGGCCCCGTAACAATGAGCAGTTCTTC. Encoded protein: CASSPLTGPRNNEQFF.

This clonotype was found a few times. The chain uses TRBV10-2 and TRBJ2-1; TRBD2 matches at 16 bases. Germline-derived CDR1 and CDR2 are WSHSY and SAAADI. The V segment lost 6 bases and the J segment 5 bases; nucleotides outside the gene matches: 7. CDR3 length equals 17 residues. For the CDR3, the DNA is TGCGCCAGCAGAGGGACTAGCGGGGGGGCTCGAAACAATGAGCAGTTCTTC. It specifies CASRGTSGGARNNEQFF.

This clonotype was found many times. The chain combines TRBV7-3 with TRBJ2-1; no firm D call. The CDR3 runs 13 residues. From germline, CDR1 is SGHTA and CDR2 FQGTGA. The V end lost 1 base, the J end lost 7 bases, and 8 bases lay between the germline ends. This CDR3 reads CASSLNGGNEQFF. For the CDR3, the DNA is TGTGCCAGCAGCTTAAATGGTGGGAATGAGCAGTTCTTC.

The gene calls are TRBV4-1 and TRBJ1-1; TRBD1 matches at 8 bases. Trimming took 0 bases from V and 3 from J; bases not matched to a gene: 6. CDR3 length: 16 amino acids. Looked up from germline, CDR1 is MGHRA and CDR2 is YSYEKL. Here the CDR3 DNA reads TGCGCCAGCAGCCAAGATTCGGACAGGGTATACACTGAAGCTTTCTTT. Encoded protein: CASSQDSDRVYTEAFF.

V gene TRBV12-3 or TRBV12-4 combines with J gene TRBJ2-3; no reliable D call. This CDR3 comprises 13 residues. The V and J ends lost 10 bases and 4 bases respectively, with 15 bases between them. The CDR3 here is CATADDGADTQYF. The CDR3, as DNA: TGTGCCACAGCAGATGACGGAGCAGATACGCAGTATTTT.

A remark on this clonotype: A read error may produce the germline difference seen at one junction end. This chain connects TRBV28 to TRBJ2-2; D is perhaps TRBD1 (5 bases). Germline V gene sequence: CDR1 MDHEN, CDR2 SYDVKM. The CDR3 has 13 residues. The CDR3 nucleotides read TGTACCAGCAGCATTCAGGGCCCCGGGGAGCTGTTTTTT. Translation gives CTSSIQGPGELFF. Drawing the rest from reference TRBV28 and TRBJ2-2, the complete variable domain is DVKVTQSSRYLVKRTGEKVFLECVQDMDHENMFWYRQDPGLGLRLIYFSYDVKMKEKGDIPEGYSVSREKKERFSLILESASTNQTSMYLCTSSIQGPGELFFGEGSRLTVL.

This clonotype was picked up a small number of times. The chain couples TRBV6-5 to TRBJ2-5, with D unresolved. Germline CDR1 MNHEY, CDR2 SVGAGI. The CDR3 runs 15 residues. V was trimmed by 4 bases and J by 5 bases, leaving 17 bases between them. The CDR3 protein is CASSLTLRLRETQYF. The CDR3 bases are TGTGCCAGCAGTTTGACCCTTAGGTTACGGGAGACCCAGTACTTC.

This clonotype was seen many times. DNA of the CDR3: TGTGCCAGCAGTTCCGTCGGGACAGCCTACGAGCAGTACGTC. Its protein product is CASSSVGTAYEQYV. V and J are TRBV7-2 and TRBJ2-7; the match to TRBD1 covers 7 bases. The CDR3 extends over 14 amino acids. Looked up from germline, CDR1 is SGHTA and CDR2 is FQGNSA. The V gene end was trimmed by 6 bases and the J gene end by 2 bases; junction bases not matched to a gene: 7.

This clonotype was counted a few times. The J gene is TRBJ2-5, the V gene TRBV12-3 or TRBV12-4; 8 bases fit TRBD2. The trim removed 3 bases at V and 3 bases at J, leaving 6 bases unmatched. CDR3 length: 15 residues. CDR3 coding DNA: TGTGCCAGCAGTTTCGGGGGGGGCTTGGAAGAGACCCAGTACTTC. This codes for CASSFGGGLEETQYF.

This clonotype was observed a few times. The chain uses TRBV28 and TRBJ1-2, with 8 bases identical to TRBD1. V was pared by 6 bases and J by 8 bases, with 17 bases of the junction left unmatched. The CDR3 has 16 residues. Germline CDR1 and CDR2: MDHEN and SYDVKM. The CDR3 here is CASRTRWDRDRWGYTF. The CDR3 DNA reads as TGTGCCAGCAGGACCCGGTGGGACCGGGACAGGTGGGGCTACACCTTC.

This clonotype was picked up a small number of times. This chain links TRBV6-2 or TRBV6-3 with TRBJ1-1, with D tentatively TRBD1 (5 bases). In germline, CDR1 is MNHEY, CDR2 SVGEGT. The V end was cut by 6 bases, the J end by 2 bases, with 13 bases between. There are 14 residues in the CDR3. The CDR3 is CASSGGKINTEAFF. CDR3 coding DNA: TGTGCCAGCAGCGGGGGAAAAATAAACACTGAAGCTTTCTTT.

On this clonotype: This could be a read error, since a much larger clone is one nucleotide away. The chain employs TRBV19 and TRBJ1-1, with a weak D call TRBD1 (6 bases). There are 15 residues in the CDR3. Germline values: CDR1 LNHDA, CDR2 SQIVND (reference sequence). Here the CDR3 DNA reads TGTGTCAGTAGTATTGAGGGCCAGGGGTTGACTGAAGCTTTCTTT. Encoded protein: CVSSIEGQGLTEAFF.

In its sample, this clonotype was seen a few times. This sequence joins TRBV6-5 and TRBJ1-1; TRBD1 might be the D (5 bases). Germline V gene sequence: CDR1 MNHEY, CDR2 SVGAGI. Trimming removed 0 bases from V and 8 bases from J, with 16 bases in between. This CDR3 contains 15 residues. CDR3 DNA: TGTGCCAGCAGTTACTCATCAGGGCTCGGCGGGGAAGCTTTCTTT. As protein: CASSYSSGLGGEAFF.

This clonotype came up many times. V gene TRBV7-9 combines with J gene TRBJ1-1; D is unresolved. This CDR3 contains 12 residues. Trimming shortened V by 4 bases and J by 6 bases, and 9 bases separated the two germline ends. The germline gives CDR1 SEHNR, CDR2 FQNEAQ (reference sequence). The CDR3 is CASSSGGAEAFF. The CDR3 bases are TGTGCCAGCAGCTCAGGTGGGGCTGAAGCTTTCTTT.